This TCR beta chain was captured in a study of cytomegalovirus exposure and HLA in healthy donors. Background on the study: A subsequent analysis reported that the 120 validation repertoires were produced on the same platform that had also been used for the roughly 670 first-cohort repertoires.

With respect to this clone: Its antigen is still unknown. Other DNA sequences in this sample translate to the same CDR3.

The germline V gene encodes CDR1 MNHEY and CDR2 SVGAGI. J was trimmed by 0 bases and V by 6 bases; bases with no gene match: 5. This CDR3 spans 15 amino acids. General study results and limits: There were some public TCRs occurring in many donors, but most TCR sequences were rare.

The protocol was immunoSEQ multiplex PCR, while the TCRdb copy is restricted to in-frame clones and leaves out a portion. The sample includes 150,000 to 180,000 clones, about 86% seen only once; the top ten take about 22%. This sequence was found in a young man in good health and CMV-seropositive. Material for sequencing was PBMCs. The rearrangement uses TRBV6-5 and TRBJ1-5, with 7 bases that match TRBD1. CDR3 region: CASSRDRASNQPQHF. DNA of the CDR3: TGTGCCAGCAGCCGCGACAGGGCTAGCAATCAGCCCCAGCATTTT.